A single T cell receptor beta chain is shown here with its context. Its antigen is still unknown. The data are from a study of cytomegalovirus exposure and HLA in healthy donors. Study context: Roughly 92 million unique TCRs, all from HLA-typed donors, were included in an early release of the data. Study-wide points: Most observed TCR sequences were rare, whereas some public TCRs were detected in many donors.

The PCR ran on 60 Vbeta and 13 Jbeta primers. In the original workflow: In a later analysis, 8.5 million to 14 million of 75 million to 90 million unique beta chains occurred in at least two donors. Assay used: immunoSEQ multiplex PCR; TCRdb lists only in-frame clones, some missing. Clone size and V and J calls were adopted from that table, with D and trimming inferred from the DNA. The sample lists approximately 200,000 clones, about 80% occurring once. After removal of 3 bases from V and 6 bases from J, the junction contained 10 bases not matched to a gene. Per germline, CDR1 SQVTM and CDR2 ANQGSEA. The length of the CDR3 is 14 residues.

Sequencing used PBMCs. V and J are TRBV29-1 and TRBJ1-1, with 7 bases aligning to TRBD1. The receptor's source is a man aged 35 to 55 in good health and CMV-seronegative. CDR3 protein: CSVDGPGGGAEAFF. The CDR3 nucleotides are TGCAGCGTTGACGGACCAGGGGGTGGGGCTGAAGCTTTCTTT.